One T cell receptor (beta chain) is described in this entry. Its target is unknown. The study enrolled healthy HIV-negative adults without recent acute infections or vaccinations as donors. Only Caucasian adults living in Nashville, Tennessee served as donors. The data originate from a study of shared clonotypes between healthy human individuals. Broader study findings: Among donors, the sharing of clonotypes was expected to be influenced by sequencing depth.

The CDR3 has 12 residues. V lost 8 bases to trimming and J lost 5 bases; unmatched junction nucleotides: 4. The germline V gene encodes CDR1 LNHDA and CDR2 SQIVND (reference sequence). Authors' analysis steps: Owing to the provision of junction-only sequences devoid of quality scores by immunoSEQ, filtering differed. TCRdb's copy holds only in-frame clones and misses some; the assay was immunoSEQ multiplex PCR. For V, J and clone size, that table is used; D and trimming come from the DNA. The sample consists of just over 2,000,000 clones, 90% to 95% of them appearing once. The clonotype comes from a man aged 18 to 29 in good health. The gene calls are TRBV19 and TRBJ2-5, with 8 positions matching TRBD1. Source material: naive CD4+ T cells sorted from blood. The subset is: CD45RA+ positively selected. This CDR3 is CASQGAWETQYF. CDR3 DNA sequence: TGTGCCAGTCAGGGGGCTTGGGAGACCCAGTACTTC.